The entry that follows covers one T cell receptor beta chain sequence. Its antigen specificity is not known. No much larger clonotype is one base removed from it; base qualities were not supplied. This entry comes from a study of memory CD8 T cells in hepatitis C reinfection (dated by TCRdb to 2016 to 2017). The study in broad terms: Among the donors, a few cleared two back-to-back HCV infections on their own, whereas two got rid of a primary infection but ended up chronically infected after reinfection. Between about 2008 and 2012, a handful of reinfection cases with stored pre-reinfection samples were identified. Pre-reinfection samples were taken from 55 to 20 weeks before reinfection was detected. In five donors, the study followed the TCR beta repertoire of virus-specific CD8 T cells over time through an HCV reinfection episode. An HCV reinfection was defined as a positive HCV RNA test that came after two negative tests taken at least 60 days apart. In the reinfection study, participants with a resolved prior HCV infection were followed up every 3 months. Findings and caveats that apply to the study as a whole: Because the study included only a handful of donors, definitive conclusions about public clonotypes linked to secondary clearance could not be reached.

The sample's time point label, in plain terms: pre-reinfection, 55 to 20 weeks before reinfection detection. TCR sequencing was performed on the sorted cells directly ex vivo, without any in vitro expansion beforehand. The donors, who were people who inject drugs, were enrolled in the Montreal Acute Hepatitis C Cohort Study (HEPCO) in Canada. As controls, total naive CD8 T cells, sorted as viable CD3+ CD8+ CD45RO-, were obtained from a couple of donors at each of the three reinfection time points. Before sorting, cryopreserved peripheral blood mononuclear cells were thawed and used as the source for purifying CD8 T cells. Negative selection with the MACS CD8+ T cell Isolation Kit was used to enrich CD8 T cells. A BD FACSAria II sorter with FACSDiva software was used for cell sorting, and FlowJo was used for data analysis. The CDR3 goes from the cysteine to the phenylalanine over 14 residues. Just the 42-base CDR3 DNA is kept, in frame starting at base 1. For CDR1 and CDR2, the germline V gene lists SGHRS and YFSETQ. A distance of 11 bases separates the germline ends of V and J, which lose 2 bases and 2 bases respectively.

The library was made by the immunoSEQ multiplex PCR assay. Genomic DNA was pulled from the sorted cells, and the automated high-throughput method of Adaptive Biotechnologies was used to sequence the TCR beta V, D and J regions. A two-step, bias-controlled multiplex PCR was used to amplify CDR3 regions. An Illumina instrument was used to sequence the amplified TCR beta libraries. The authors' analysis ran thus. Demultiplexed reads were processed to reduce amplification and sequencing bias, and the IMGT database was used to assign CDR3 sequences to gene families. ImmunoSEQ software version 2.0 was used to analyze the repertoire data. Out-of-frame sequences and sequences with stop codons in the CDR3 were removed from clonotype lists. Clonotypes with a frequency below 0.01% were excluded because such clonotypes corresponded to less than one cell. Richness was calculated by dividing observed richness by the number of input cells, and evenness was calculated by dividing Shannon entropy by the log of observed richness. Repertoire diversity and the similarity between time points were measured using Simpson diversity and Morisita-Horn overlap indices. Clonotypes were sorted into dominant (>1%), sub-dominant (0.5-0.99%), low abundance (0.1-0.49%) or lowest abundance (<0.1%) groups. The germline index was obtained by subtracting total nucleotide additions from total CDR3 length and then dividing the result by total CDR3 length. TCRdb took this table from immuneACCESS and kept in-frame rearrangements with V and J called. Such tables lack part of the clones; where checked against another copy, unresolved V genes explain under half of the gap, and the rest is unexplained. V, J and clone size were drawn from that table, and D and trimming were deduced from the DNA. Here the sample has approximately 50,000 clones; roughly 86% occur a single time. The ten largest clones take up about 1% of the sample.

The chain is encoded by TRBV5-1 joined to TRBJ2-7; a tentative D call is TRBD1 (6 bases match). Sequences were obtained from naive CD8+ T cells sorted from blood. The meaning of the sample's cell subset or site label: total naive CD8+CD45RO- T cells. The TCR originated in a man younger than 30 with hepatitis C virus infection. The DNA sequence is as follows: TGCGCCAGCAGCTTCGACAGGCGAACCTACGAGCAGTACTTC. Translation gives CASSFDRRTYEQYF. Here the CDR3 is joined to the reference TRBV5-1 and TRBJ2-7 genes, and the full variable domain is: KAGVTQTPRYLIKTRGQQVTLSCSPISGHRSVSWYQQTPGQGLQFLFEYFSETQRNKGNFPGRFSGRQFSNSRSEMNVSTLELGDSALYLCASSFDRRTYEQYFGPGTRLTVT.